This T cell receptor (beta chain) emerged from a study of blood T cells in healthy people across ages. Next came a second PCR, run for about 7 to 12 cycles, which used a sample-barcoded 5' primer along with a J-beta primer mix. MiXCR, applied by TCRdb to the 5' RACE reads, yields one record per CDR3 protein. The sample shows about 720,000 distinct CDR3 sequences, about 20% of them seen only once. Germline V gene data show CDR1 as SQVTM and CDR2 as ANQGSEA. This CDR3 comprises 13 residues. The TCR comes from a man in his 70s in good health. Sequenced input: blood. The J gene is TRBJ2-7, the V gene TRBV29-1; tentative D call: TRBD2 (6 bases). Judging by the DNA end, TRBJ2-5 fits better; the J call may be wrong. DNA of the CDR3: TGCAGCGTTGGAGAATCGGGGGAAGAGACCCAGTACTTC. This sequence encodes CSVGESGEETQYF.